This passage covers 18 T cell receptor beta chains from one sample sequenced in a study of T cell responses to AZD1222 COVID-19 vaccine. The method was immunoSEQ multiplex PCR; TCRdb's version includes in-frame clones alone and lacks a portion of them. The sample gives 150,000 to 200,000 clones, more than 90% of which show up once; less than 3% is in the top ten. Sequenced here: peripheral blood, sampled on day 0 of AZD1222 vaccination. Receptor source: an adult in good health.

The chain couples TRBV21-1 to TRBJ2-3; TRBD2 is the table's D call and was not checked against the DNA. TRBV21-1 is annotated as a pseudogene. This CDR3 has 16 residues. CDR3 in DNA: TGTGCCAGCAACAGACCGGGACTAGGGACCACAGATACGCAGTATTTT. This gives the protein CASNRPGLGTTDTQYF.

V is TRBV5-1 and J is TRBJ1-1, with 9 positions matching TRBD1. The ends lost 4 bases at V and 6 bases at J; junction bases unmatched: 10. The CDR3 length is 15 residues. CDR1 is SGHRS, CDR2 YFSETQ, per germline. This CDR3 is CASSGNRDRASEAFF. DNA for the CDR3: TGCGCCAGCAGCGGGAACCGGGACAGGGCTTCTGAAGCTTTCTTT.

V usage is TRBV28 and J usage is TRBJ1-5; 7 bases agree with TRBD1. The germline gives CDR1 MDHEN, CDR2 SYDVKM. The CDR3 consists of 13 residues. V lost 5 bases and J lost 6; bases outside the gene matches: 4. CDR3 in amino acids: CASSKDRVQPQHF. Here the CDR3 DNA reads TGTGCCAGCAGTAAAGACAGGGTTCAGCCCCAGCATTTT.

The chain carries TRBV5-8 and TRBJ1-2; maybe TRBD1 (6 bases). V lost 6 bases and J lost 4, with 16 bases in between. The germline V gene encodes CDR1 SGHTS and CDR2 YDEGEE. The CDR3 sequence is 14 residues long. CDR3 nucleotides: TGTGCCAGCAATCTTTTCGGGGGCCGCTATGGCTACACCTTC. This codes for CASNLFGGRYGYTF.

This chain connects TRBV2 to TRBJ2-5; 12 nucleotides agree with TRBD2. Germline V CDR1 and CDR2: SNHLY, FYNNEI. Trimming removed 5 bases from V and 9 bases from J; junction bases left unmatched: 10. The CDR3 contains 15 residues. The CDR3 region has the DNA TGTGCCAGCAGTATAGGGACTAGCGGGCATGGGGCCCAGTACTTC. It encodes CASSIGTSGHGAQYF.

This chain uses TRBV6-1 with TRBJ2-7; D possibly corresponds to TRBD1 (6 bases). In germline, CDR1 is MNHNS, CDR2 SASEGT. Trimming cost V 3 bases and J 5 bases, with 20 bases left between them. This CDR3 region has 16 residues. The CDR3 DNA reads TGTGCCAGCAGTGAGAGGGGGTACAGGGCGTCGGACGAGCAGTACTTC. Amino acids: CASSERGYRASDEQYF.

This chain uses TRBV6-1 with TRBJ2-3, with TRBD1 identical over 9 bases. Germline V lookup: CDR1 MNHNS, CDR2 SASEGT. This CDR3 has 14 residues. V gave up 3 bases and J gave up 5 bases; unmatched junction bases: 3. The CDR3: CASSDDRGVDTQYF. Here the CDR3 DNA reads TGTGCCAGCAGTGACGACAGGGGGGTAGATACGCAGTATTTT.

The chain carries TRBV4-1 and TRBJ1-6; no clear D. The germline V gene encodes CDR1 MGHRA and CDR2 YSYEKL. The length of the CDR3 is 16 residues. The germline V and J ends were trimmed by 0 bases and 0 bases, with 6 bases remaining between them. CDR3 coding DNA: TGCGCCAGCAGCCAAGACTCCAGCTCCTATAATTCACCCCTCCACTTT. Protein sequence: CASSQDSSSYNSPLHF.

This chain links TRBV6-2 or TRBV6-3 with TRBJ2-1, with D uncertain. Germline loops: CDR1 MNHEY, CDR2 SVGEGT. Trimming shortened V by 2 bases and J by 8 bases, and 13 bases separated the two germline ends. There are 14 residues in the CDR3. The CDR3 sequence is CASSYGRGWDEQFF. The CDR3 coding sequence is TGTGCCAGCAGTTACGGGCGAGGTTGGGATGAGCAGTTCTTC.

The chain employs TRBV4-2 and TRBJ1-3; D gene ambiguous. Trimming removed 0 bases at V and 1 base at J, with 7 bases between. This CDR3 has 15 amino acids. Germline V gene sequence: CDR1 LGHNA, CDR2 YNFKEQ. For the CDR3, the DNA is TGTGCCAGCAGCCAAGATTTGCCTTCTGGAAACACCATATATTTT. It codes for CASSQDLPSGNTIYF.

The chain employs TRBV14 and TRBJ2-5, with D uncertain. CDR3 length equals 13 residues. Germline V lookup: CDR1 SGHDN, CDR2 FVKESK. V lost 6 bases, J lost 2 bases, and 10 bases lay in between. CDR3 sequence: CASRPDGQETQYF. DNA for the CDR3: TGTGCCAGCAGACCGGACGGTCAAGAGACCCAGTACTTC.

The CDR3, as DNA: TGTGCCAGCAGTGAGCCGACTAGCGGTAGCACAGATACGCAGTATTTT. Amino acids: CASSEPTSGSTDTQYF. V usage is TRBV2 and J usage is TRBJ2-3; 9 bases map to TRBD2. The CDR3 totals 16 residues. Germline CDR1 reads SNHLY; CDR2 reads FYNNEI. The ends lost 3 bases at V and 0 bases at J; junction bases unmatched: 4.

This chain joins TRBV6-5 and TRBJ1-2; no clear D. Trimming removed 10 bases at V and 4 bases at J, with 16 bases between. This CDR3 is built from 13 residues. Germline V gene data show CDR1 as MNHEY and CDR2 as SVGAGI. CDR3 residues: CATRMIGLYGYTF. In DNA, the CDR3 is TGTGCCACCCGGATGATCGGTCTCTATGGCTACACCTTC.

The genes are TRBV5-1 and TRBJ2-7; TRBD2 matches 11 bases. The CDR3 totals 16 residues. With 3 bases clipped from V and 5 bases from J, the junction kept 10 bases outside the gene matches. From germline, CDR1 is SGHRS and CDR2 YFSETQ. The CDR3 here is CASSYSPLAGVDEQYF. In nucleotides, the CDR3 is TGCGCCAGCAGCTACAGCCCACTAGCGGGAGTTGACGAGCAGTACTTC.

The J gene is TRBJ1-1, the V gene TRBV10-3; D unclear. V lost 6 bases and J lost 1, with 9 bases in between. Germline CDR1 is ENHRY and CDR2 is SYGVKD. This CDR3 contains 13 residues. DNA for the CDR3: TGTGCCATCAGCGAGGAAGAGAACACTGAAGCTTTCTTT. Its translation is CAISEEENTEAFF.

The CDR3: CAIRSGEAVDEQYF. In DNA form, the CDR3 reads TGTGCCATCAGAAGTGGCGAGGCGGTCGACGAGCAGTACTTC. V usage is TRBV10-3 and J usage is TRBJ2-7; D gene ambiguous. The CDR3 is 14 residues long. V dropped 6 bases and J dropped 5 bases, with 17 bases sitting between them. The V gene's germline CDR1 is ENHRY and CDR2 SYGVKD.

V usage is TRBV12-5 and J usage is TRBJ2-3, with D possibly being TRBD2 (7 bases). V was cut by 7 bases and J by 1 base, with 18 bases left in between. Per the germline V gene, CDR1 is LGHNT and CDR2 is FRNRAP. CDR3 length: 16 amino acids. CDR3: CASAPGEGGGTDTQYF. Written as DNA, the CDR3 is TGTGCTAGTGCCCCAGGGGAGGGGGGGGGCACAGATACGCAGTATTTT. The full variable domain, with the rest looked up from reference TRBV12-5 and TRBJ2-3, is DARVTQTPRHKVTEMGQEVTMRCQPILGHNTVFWYRQTMMQGLELLAYFRNRAPLDDSGMPKDRFSAEMPDATLATLKIQPSEPRDSAVYFCASAPGEGGGTDTQYFGPGTRLTVL.

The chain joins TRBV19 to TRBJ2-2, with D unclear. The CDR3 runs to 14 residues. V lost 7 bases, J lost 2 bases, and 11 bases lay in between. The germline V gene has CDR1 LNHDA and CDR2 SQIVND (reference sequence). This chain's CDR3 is CASTRARNTGELFF. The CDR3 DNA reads TGTGCCAGTACCCGGGCACGAAACACCGGGGAGCTGTTTTTT.